The 18 T cell receptor beta chains listed next were all sequenced from one sample in a study of shared clonotypes between healthy human individuals. Sequencing was performed with immunoSEQ multiplex PCR; in TCRdb, only in-frame clones are kept and a portion is missing. The data contain over a million clones, 65% to 75% of them singletons. Sequencing used memory CD4+ T cells sorted from blood. The subset: CD45RA-negative fraction. Every receptor here comes from a man between 18 and 35 years old in good health.

In its sample, this clone was seen many times. This chain uses TRBV28 with TRBJ1-3; D remains unclear. This CDR3 contains 12 residues. Germline-derived CDR1 and CDR2 are MDHEN and SYDVKM. V lost 7 bases, J lost 2 bases, and 6 bases lay in between. This chain's CDR3 is CASTIPGNTIYF. The DNA for the CDR3 is TGTGCCAGCACCATTCCTGGAAACACCATATATTTT.

The CDR3 sequence is CASSLVTGRTEAFF. The CDR3 bases are TGCGCCAGCAGCTTGGTTACGGGTAGGACTGAAGCTTTCTTT. The chain couples TRBV5-1 to TRBJ1-1; D ambiguous. CDR3 length: 14 amino acids. Germline CDR1 is SGHRS and CDR2 is YFSETQ. The V and J ends lost 0 bases and 5 bases respectively, with 11 bases between them.

The CDR3 reads CASSPAGTPREQYF. CDR3 coding DNA: TGTGCCAGCAGCCCCGCCGGGACCCCGAGGGAGCAGTACTTC. The rearrangement links TRBV5-4 to TRBJ2-7; D possibly uses TRBD1 or TRBD2 (5 bases each). Per the germline V gene, CDR1 is SGHNT and CDR2 is YYREEE (reference sequence). The V gene lost 4 bases and the J gene lost 7 bases, with 18 bases spanning the gap. This CDR3 has 14 residues.

The chain carries TRBV5-1 and TRBJ1-2, with TRBD1 identical over 9 bases. CDR1 is SGHRS and CDR2 is YFSETQ in the germline V gene. The CDR3 contains 15 residues. Losses at the gene ends were 4 bases for V and 8 bases for J; bases not matched to a gene: 12. CDR3 DNA: TGCGCCAGCAGCGCGGACTTAACAGGGGGCCGAGGCTACACCTTC. It is translated as CASSADLTGGRGYTF.

The V call is TRBV12-5, the J call TRBJ1-1; 7 bases map to TRBD1. The CDR3 is 14 amino acids. Germline loops: CDR1 LGHNT, CDR2 FRNRAP. Trimming cost V 5 bases and J 1 base; bases outside gene matches: 4. CDR3 amino acids: CASGRDSPNTEAFF. The CDR3 nucleotides are TGTGCTAGTGGTCGGGACAGCCCGAACACTGAAGCTTTCTTT.

The chain links TRBV7-9 to TRBJ1-2; D might be TRBD1 (6 bases). V was cut by 4 bases and J by 2 bases, with 8 bases left in between. Germline assignment: CDR1 SEHNR and CDR2 FQNEAQ (reference sequence). The CDR3 is made up of 13 amino acids. CDR3 protein: CASSWGTNYGYTF. In nucleotides, the CDR3 is TGTGCCAGCAGCTGGGGGACAAACTATGGCTACACCTTC.

Of note for this clone: The same CDR3 arises from other DNA sequences in this sample as well. The rearrangement uses TRBV30 and TRBJ2-6; D is unclear. The germline gives CDR1 GTSNPN, CDR2 SVGIG (reference sequence). Trimming took 0 bases from V and 1 from J, leaving 4 bases between them. The CDR3 contains 14 residues. Written as DNA, the CDR3 is TGTGCCTGGAGTGTAGGGTCTGGGGCCAACGTCCTGACTTTC. It is translated as CAWSVGSGANVLTF.

The chain employs TRBV18 and TRBJ2-1; D is possibly TRBD2 (5 bases). Germline loops: CDR1 KGHSH, CDR2 LQKENI. CDR3 size: 13 residues. V was clipped by 2 bases and J by 7 bases, with 9 bases between them. CDR3 loop: CASSPGRRNEQFF. CDR3 nucleotides: TGTGCCAGCTCACCAGGGAGACGGAATGAGCAGTTCTTC. Looking up the rest from reference TRBV18 and TRBJ2-1 gives the full variable domain: NAGVMQNPRHLVRRRGQEARLRCSPMKGHSHVYWYRQLPEEGLKFMVYLQKENIIDESGMPKERFSAEFPKEGPSILRIQQVVRGDSAAYFCASSPGRRNEQFFGPGTRLTVL.

The CDR3: CASSLYTGGRDYGYTF. DNA of the CDR3: TGTGCCAGCAGCTTGTACACAGGGGGTCGGGACTATGGCTACACCTTC. This chain uses TRBV11-2 with TRBJ1-2, with 8 bases lining up with TRBD1. J gave up 3 bases and V 3 bases, and 9 bases lay outside the gene matches. Germline V gene sequence: CDR1 SGHAT, CDR2 FQNNGV. The CDR3 runs to 16 residues.

As concerns this clone: One end of the junction varies from germline; a read error may be responsible. This chain joins TRBV28 and TRBJ2-3; 8 bases are shared with TRBD1. This CDR3 is built from 14 residues. Germline V gives CDR1 MDHEN, CDR2 SYDVKM. This CDR3 reads CTSKQGASTDTQYF. The CDR3 DNA reads TGTACCAGCAAGCAGGGGGCTAGCACAGATACGCAGTATTTT.

The table lists this clone with a few counts. This chain connects TRBV6-5 to TRBJ2-6, with D possibly called TRBD1 or TRBD2 (5 bases each). V gave up 10 bases and J gave up 0 bases, with 13 bases separating them. Germline-derived CDR1 and CDR2 are MNHEY and SVGAGI. This CDR3 is 15 amino acids long. The CDR3 loop reads CATGDAISGANVLTF. CDR3 nucleotide sequence: TGTGCCACTGGGGACGCGATCTCTGGGGCCAACGTCCTGACTTTC.

The chain has TRBV6-1 and TRBJ2-1; the match to TRBD2 covers 8 bases. Germline V gives CDR1 MNHNS, CDR2 SASEGT. The CDR3 totals 12 residues. J was trimmed by 7 bases and V by 8 bases; bases with no gene match: 4. The CDR3 is CASGLATNEQFF. The CDR3 DNA follows: TGTGCCAGCGGACTAGCCACGAATGAGCAGTTCTTC.

The chain combines TRBV5-1 with TRBJ2-7; no clear D. Trimming stripped 4 bases from V and 4 bases from J, with 6 bases between. The CDR3 sequence is 11 residues long. CDR1 is SGHRS and CDR2 is YFSETQ in the germline V gene. The CDR3 loop reads CASSRDYEQYF. The CDR3, as DNA: TGCGCCAGCAGCCGAGATTACGAGCAGTACTTC.

The V and J genes are TRBV29-1 and TRBJ2-1; D not certain. Germline assignment: CDR1 SQVTM and CDR2 ANQGSEA. The CDR3 contains 11 residues. V was pared by 6 bases and J by 10 bases, with 13 bases between. The CDR3 bases are TGCAGCGTGGGTAATCCCACCGAGCAGTTCTTC. Translating it yields CSVGNPTEQFF.

The chain recombines TRBV18 with TRBJ2-7; D not certain. V lost 1 base, J lost 5 bases, and 9 bases lay in between. Germline CDR1 and CDR2: KGHSH and LQKENI. The CDR3 is made up of 13 amino acids. This CDR3 reads CASSPLVGNEQYF. In nucleotides, the CDR3 is TGTGCCAGCTCACCACTTGTGGGGAACGAGCAGTACTTC.

The rearrangement links TRBV7-6 to TRBJ2-7; possibly TRBD2 for D (5 bases). The CDR3 is 16 residues long. The ends were cut back, 2 bases at V and 6 bases at J, with 20 bases in the middle. Germline CDR1 is SGHVS and CDR2 is FNYEAQ. CDR3 sequence reads: CASSLSRASGRTEQYF. The DNA of the CDR3 is TGTGCCAGCAGCTTATCGAGGGCCTCGGGAAGGACCGAGCAGTACTTC.

Notes on this clone: Other DNA sequences in the same sample also yield this CDR3. This chain's CDR3 is CASSGQGRNTIYF. In nucleotides, the CDR3 is TGTGCCAGCAGCGGACAGGGGAGAAACACCATATATTTT. The rearrangement links TRBV6-1 to TRBJ1-3, with 9 bases aligning to TRBD1. This CDR3 comprises 13 residues. The germline V gene has CDR1 MNHNS and CDR2 SASEGT. Trimming cost V 6 bases and J 5 bases; bases outside gene matches: 2.

This clone was recorded a few times. Other DNA variants within this sample encode the same CDR3. This rearrangement joins TRBV5-4 to TRBJ2-5, with D possibly TRBD2 on 6 matching bases. The germline V and J ends were trimmed by 0 bases and 1 base, with 7 bases remaining between them. The CDR3 loop spans 14 amino acids. CDR1 is SGHNT and CDR2 is YYREEE in the germline V gene (reference sequence). DNA for the CDR3: TGTGCCAGCAGCTTGGCGGGGGTCCAAGAGACCCAGTACTTC. As protein: CASSLAGVQETQYF.